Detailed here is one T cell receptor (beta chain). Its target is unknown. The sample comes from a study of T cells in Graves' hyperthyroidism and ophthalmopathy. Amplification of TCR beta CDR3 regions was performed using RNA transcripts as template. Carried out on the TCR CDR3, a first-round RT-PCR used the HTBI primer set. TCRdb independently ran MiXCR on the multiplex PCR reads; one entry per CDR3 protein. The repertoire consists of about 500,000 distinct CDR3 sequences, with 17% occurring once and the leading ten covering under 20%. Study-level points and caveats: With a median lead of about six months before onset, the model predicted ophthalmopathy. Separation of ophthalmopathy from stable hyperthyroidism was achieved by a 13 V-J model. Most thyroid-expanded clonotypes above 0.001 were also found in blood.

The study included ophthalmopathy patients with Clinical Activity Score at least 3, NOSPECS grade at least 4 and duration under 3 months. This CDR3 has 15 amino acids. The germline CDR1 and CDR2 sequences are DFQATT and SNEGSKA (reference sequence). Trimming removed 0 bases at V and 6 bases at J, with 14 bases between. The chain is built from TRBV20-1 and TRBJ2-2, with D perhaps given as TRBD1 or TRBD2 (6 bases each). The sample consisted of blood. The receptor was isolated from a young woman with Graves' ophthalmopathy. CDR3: CSARDAWGASGELFF. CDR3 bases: TGCAGTGCTAGAGATGCATGGGGGGCGTCCGGGGAGCTGTTTTTT.